The T cell receptor beta chain under discussion was sequenced for a study of type 1 regulatory T cells. Study background: T-allo10 is an in vitro-generated, Tr1-enriched CD4 T cell product specific for alloantigen.

This clonotype was seen many times. The target antigen is unknown. A single record per CDR3 protein comes from TCRdb applying MiXCR to the reads. The profile shows 13,000 to 15,000 distinct CDR3 sequences, roughly 13% of them singletons. The V end was cut by 4 bases, the J end by 6 bases, with 19 bases between. The CDR3 has 15 residues. Germline CDR1 KGHSH, CDR2 LQKENI. The TCR comes from a human donor in good health. The source material was cultured T cells, either the whole culture or a sorted T cell fraction (not recorded which). The rearrangement joins TRBV18 to TRBJ2-7; D might be TRBD1 (5 bases). CDR3 DNA: TGTGCCAGCTCACGGGGCCGGGTAGAAATTTCCGAGCAGTACTTC. This encodes CASSRGRVEISEQYF.